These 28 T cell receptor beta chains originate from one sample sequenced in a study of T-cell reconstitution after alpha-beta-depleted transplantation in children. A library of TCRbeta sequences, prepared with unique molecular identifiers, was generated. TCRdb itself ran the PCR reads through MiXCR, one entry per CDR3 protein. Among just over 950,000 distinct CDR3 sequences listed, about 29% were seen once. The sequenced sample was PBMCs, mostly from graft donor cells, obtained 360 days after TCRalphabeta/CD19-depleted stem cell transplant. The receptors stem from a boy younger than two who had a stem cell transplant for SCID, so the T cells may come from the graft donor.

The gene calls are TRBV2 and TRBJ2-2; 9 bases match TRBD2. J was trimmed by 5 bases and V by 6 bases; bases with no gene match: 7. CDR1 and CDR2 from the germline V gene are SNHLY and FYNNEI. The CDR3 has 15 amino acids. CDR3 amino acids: CASSRPGLATGELFF. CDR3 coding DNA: TGTGCCAGCAGCCGACCGGGACTAGCAACCGGGGAGCTGTTTTTT.

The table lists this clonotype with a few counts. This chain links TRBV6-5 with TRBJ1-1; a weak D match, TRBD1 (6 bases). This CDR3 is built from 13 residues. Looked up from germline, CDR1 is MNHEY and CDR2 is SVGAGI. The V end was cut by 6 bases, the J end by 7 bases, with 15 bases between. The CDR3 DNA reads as TGTGCCAGCAGCCGCACAGGGTGGAGTGAAGCTTTCTTT. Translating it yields CASSRTGWSEAFF.

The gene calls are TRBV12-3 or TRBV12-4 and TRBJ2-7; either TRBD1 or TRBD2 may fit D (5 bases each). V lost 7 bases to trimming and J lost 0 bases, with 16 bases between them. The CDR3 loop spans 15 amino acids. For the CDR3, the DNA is TGTGCCAGCACCCTACGTGGGGGTAGCTCCTACGAGCAGTACTTC. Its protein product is CASTLRGGSSYEQYF.

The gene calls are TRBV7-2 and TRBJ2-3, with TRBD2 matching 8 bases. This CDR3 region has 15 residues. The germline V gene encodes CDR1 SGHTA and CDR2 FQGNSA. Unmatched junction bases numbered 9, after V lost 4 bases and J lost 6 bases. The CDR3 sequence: CASSSISGGGDTQYF. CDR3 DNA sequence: TGTGCCAGCAGCTCGATAAGCGGGGGCGGTGATACGCAGTATTTT.

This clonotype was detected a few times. The CDR3 nucleotides are TGTGCCAGCACCCCGGGACTTTGGAGCTCCTACGAGCAGTACTTC. Translation: CASTPGLWSSYEQYF. This sequence joins TRBV6-1 and TRBJ2-7; maybe TRBD2 (6 bases). The V gene's germline CDR1 is MNHNS and CDR2 SASEGT. V was pared by 7 bases and J by 0 bases, with 16 bases between. This CDR3 has 15 amino acids.

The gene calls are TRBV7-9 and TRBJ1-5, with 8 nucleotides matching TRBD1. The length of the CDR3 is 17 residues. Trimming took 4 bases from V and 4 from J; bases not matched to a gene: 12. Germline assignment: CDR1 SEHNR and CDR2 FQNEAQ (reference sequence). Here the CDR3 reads CASSWGGDRGKNQPQHF. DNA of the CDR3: TGTGCCAGCAGCTGGGGGGGCGACAGGGGAAAGAATCAGCCCCAGCATTTT.

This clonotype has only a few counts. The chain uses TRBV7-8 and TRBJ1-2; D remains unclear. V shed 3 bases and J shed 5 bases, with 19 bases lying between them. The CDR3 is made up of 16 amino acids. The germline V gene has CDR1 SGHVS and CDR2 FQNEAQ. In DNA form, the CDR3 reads TGTGCCAGCAGCTTTTTTCCAGGACCAATACCGTATGGCTACACCTTC. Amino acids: CASSFFPGPIPYGYTF.

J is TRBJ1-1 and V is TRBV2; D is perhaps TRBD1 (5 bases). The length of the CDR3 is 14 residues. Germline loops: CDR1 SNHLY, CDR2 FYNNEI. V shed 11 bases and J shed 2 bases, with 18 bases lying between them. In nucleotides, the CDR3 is TGTGCCTGTCGGGAGGGGACCCTTAACACTGAAGCTTTCTTT. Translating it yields CACREGTLNTEAFF. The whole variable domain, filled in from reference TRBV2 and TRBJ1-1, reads EPEVTQTPSHQVTQMGQEVILRCVPISNHLYFYWYRQILGQKVEFLVSFYNNEISEKSEIFDDQFSVERPDGSNFTLKIRSTKLEDSAMYFCACREGTLNTEAFFGQGTRLTVV.

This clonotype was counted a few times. This CDR3 is CASSRGAGGKTEAFF. The DNA for the CDR3 is TGTGCCAGCAGCAGGGGTGCAGGGGGTAAGACTGAAGCTTTCTTT. The chain is built from TRBV7-2 and TRBJ1-1; 7 positions agree with TRBD1. The CDR3 sequence is 15 residues long. Losses at the gene ends were 5 bases for V and 5 bases for J; bases not matched to a gene: 11. Per germline, CDR1 SGHTA and CDR2 FQGNSA.

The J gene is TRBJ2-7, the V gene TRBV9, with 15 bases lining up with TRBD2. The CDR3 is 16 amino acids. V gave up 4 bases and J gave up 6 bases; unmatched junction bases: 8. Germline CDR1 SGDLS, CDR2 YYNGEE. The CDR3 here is CASSRTSGGAGFEQYF. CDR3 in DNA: TGTGCCAGCAGCCGGACTAGCGGGGGGGCCGGATTCGAGCAGTACTTC.

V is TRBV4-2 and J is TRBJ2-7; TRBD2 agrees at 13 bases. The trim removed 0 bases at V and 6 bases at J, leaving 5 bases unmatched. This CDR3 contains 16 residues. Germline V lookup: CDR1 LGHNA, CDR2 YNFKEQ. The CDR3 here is CASSQDPLAGGLEQYF. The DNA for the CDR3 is TGTGCCAGCAGCCAAGATCCACTAGCGGGGGGGCTCGAGCAGTACTTC.

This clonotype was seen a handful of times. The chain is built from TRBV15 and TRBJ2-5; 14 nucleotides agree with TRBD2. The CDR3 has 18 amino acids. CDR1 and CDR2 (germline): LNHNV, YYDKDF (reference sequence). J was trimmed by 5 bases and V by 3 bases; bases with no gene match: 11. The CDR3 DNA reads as TGTGCCACCAGCAGCGACCGACTAGCGGGGGGGCCGAGGGAGACCCAGTACTTC. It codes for CATSSDRLAGGPRETQYF.

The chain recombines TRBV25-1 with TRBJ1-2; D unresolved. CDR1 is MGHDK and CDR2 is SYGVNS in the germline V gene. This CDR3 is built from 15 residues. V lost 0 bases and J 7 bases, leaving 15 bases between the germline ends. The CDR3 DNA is TGTGCCAGCAGTGAATATATGGCGGAGCCGGGTGGCTACACCTTC. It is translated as CASSEYMAEPGGYTF.

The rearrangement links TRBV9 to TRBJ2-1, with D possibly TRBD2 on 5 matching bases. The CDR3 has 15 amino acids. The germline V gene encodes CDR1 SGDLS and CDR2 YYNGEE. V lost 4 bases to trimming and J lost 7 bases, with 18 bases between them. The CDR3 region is CASSPSGIPRNEQFF. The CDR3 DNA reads TGTGCCAGCAGCCCATCGGGGATCCCAAGGAATGAGCAGTTCTTC.

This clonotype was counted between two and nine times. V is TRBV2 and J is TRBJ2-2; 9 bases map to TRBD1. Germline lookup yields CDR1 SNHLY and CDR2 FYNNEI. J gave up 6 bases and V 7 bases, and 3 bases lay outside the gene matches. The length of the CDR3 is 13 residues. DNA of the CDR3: TGTGCCAGCACGGGACAGGGCGCCGGGGAGCTGTTTTTT. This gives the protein CASTGQGAGELFF.

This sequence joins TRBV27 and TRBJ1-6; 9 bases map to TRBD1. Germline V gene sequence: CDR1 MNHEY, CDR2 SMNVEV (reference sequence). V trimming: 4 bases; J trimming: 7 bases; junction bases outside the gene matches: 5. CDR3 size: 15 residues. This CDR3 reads CASSSTGGANSPLHF. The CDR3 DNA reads TGTGCCAGCAGTTCCACAGGGGGCGCGAATTCACCCCTCCACTTT.

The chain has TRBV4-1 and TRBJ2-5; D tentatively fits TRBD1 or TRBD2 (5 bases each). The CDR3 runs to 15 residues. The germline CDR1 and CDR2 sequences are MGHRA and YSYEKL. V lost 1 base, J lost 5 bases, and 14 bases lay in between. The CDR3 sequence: CASSQGNRDGETQYF. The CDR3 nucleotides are TGCGCCAGCAGCCAAGGGAATAGGGACGGCGAGACCCAGTACTTC.

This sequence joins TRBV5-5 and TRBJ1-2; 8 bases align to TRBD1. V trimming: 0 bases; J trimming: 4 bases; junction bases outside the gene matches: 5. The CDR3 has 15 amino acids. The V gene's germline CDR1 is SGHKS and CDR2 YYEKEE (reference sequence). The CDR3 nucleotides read TGTGCCAGCAGCTTGGCGTTGGACAGGGTCTATGGCTACACCTTC. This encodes CASSLALDRVYGYTF.

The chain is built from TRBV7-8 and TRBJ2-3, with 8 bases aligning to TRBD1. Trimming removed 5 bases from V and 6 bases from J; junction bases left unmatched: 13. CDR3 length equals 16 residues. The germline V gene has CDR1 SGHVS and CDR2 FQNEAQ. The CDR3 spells CASSPRAGQGGDTQYF. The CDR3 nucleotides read TGTGCCAGCAGCCCCCGCGCCGGACAGGGAGGCGATACGCAGTATTTT.

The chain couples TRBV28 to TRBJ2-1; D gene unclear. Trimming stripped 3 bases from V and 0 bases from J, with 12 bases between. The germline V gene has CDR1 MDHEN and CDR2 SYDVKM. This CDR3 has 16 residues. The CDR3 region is CASSLFQLRSYNEQFF. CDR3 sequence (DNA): TGTGCCAGCAGTTTGTTTCAGCTCCGCTCCTACAATGAGCAGTTCTTC. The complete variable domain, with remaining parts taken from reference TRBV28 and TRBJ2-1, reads DVKVTQSSRYLVKRTGEKVFLECVQDMDHENMFWYRQDPGLGLRLIYFSYDVKMKEKGDIPEGYSVSREKKERFSLILESASTNQTSMYLCASSLFQLRSYNEQFFGPGTRLTVL.

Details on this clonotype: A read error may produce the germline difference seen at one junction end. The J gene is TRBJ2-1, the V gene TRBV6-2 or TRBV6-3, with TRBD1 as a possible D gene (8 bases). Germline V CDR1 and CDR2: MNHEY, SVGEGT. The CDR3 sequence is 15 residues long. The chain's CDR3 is CASMWGGTGLNGQFF. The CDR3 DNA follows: TGTGCCAGCATGTGGGGGGGGACAGGTCTTAATGGGCAGTTCTTC.

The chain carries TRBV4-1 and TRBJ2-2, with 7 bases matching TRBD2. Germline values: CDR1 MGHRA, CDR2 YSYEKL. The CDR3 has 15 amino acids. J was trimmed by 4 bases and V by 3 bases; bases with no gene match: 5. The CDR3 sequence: CASSQGGVPTGELFF. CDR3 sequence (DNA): TGCGCCAGCAGCCAGGGGGGGGTTCCCACCGGGGAGCTGTTTTTT.

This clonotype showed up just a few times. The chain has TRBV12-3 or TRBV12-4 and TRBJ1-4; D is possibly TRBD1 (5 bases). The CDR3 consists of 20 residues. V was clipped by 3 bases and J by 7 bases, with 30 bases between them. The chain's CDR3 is CASSFNSRTGRRAASEKLFF. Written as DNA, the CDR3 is TGTGCCAGCAGTTTTAACTCCCGGACGGGGCGCCGGGCGGCGAGTGAAAAACTGTTTTTT.

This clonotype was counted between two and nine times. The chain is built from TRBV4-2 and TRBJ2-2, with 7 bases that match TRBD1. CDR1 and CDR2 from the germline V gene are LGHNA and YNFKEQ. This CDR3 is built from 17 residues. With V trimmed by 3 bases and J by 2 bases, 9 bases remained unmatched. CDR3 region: CASSHQTGQVNTGELFF. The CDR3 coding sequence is TGTGCCAGCAGCCATCAGACCGGACAGGTTAACACCGGGGAGCTGTTTTTT.

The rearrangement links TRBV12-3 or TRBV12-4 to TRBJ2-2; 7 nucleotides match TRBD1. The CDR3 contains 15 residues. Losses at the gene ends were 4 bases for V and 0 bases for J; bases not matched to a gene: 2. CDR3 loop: CASSSQGANTGELFF. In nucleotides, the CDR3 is TGTGCCAGCAGTTCCCAGGGGGCGAACACCGGGGAGCTGTTTTTT.

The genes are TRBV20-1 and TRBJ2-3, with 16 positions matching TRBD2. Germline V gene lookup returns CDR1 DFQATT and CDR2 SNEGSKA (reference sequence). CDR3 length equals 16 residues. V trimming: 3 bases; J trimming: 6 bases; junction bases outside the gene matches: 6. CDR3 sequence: CSARGTSGGALDTQYF. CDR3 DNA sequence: TGCAGTGCTAGGGGGACTAGCGGGGGGGCCTTGGATACGCAGTATTTT.

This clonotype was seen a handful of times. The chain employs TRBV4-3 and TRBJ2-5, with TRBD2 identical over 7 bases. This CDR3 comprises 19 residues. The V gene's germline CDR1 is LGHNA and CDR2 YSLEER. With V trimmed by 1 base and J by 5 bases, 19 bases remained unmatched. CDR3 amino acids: CASSQGVALRTRRDETQYF. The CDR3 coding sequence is TGCGCCAGCAGCCAAGGAGTCGCTCTGCGGACTAGACGGGACGAGACCCAGTACTTC.

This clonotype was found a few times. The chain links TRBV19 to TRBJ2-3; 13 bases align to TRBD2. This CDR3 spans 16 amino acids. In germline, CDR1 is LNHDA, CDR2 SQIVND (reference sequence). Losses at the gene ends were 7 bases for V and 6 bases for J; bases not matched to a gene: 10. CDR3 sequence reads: CASNPGLAGRWDTQYF. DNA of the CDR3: TGTGCCAGTAACCCGGGACTAGCGGGACGCTGGGATACGCAGTATTTT.